The 29 T cell receptor beta chains reported below all come from one sample, sequenced in a study of T cell responses to AZD1222 COVID-19 vaccine. Sequencing used immunoSEQ multiplex PCR; TCRdb keeps in-frame clones, though not all of them. In the table there are around 190,000 clones, 90% to 95% of which are singletons. The sample in question was peripheral blood, obtained 28 days after the second AZD1222 dose. The receptor set was obtained from an adult who received the AZD1222 COVID-19 vaccine.

The chain employs TRBV7-2 and TRBJ2-5, with a possible D match to TRBD1 (6 bases). The V end lost 5 bases, the J end lost 5 bases, and 15 bases lay between the germline ends. The CDR3 contains 14 residues. Germline-derived CDR1 and CDR2 are SGHTA and FQGNSA. CDR3 DNA sequence: TGTGCCAGCAGCACCGGACAGCCTTTCGAGACCCAGTACTTC. Its translation: CASSTGQPFETQYF.

The chain has TRBV30 and TRBJ2-1; 13 bases fit TRBD2. This CDR3 has 13 residues. The V segment lost 3 bases and the J segment 12 bases; nucleotides outside the gene matches: 5. CDR1 and CDR2 from the germline V gene are GTSNPN and SVGIG (reference sequence). In DNA form, the CDR3 reads TGTGCCTGGAGGACTAGCGGGGGGAGGGGGCAGTTCTTC. It yields the protein CAWRTSGGRGQFF.

The chain carries TRBV4-1 and TRBJ2-2; TRBD1 matches at 8 bases. Per the germline V gene, CDR1 is MGHRA and CDR2 is YSYEKL. V gave up 1 base and J gave up 2 bases; unmatched junction bases: 3. The CDR3 consists of 16 residues. CDR3 loop: CASSQGQGLNTGELFF. The CDR3 coding sequence is TGCGCCAGCAGCCAAGGACAGGGGCTAAACACCGGGGAGCTGTTTTTT.

CDR3: CASSQTDTPVDKQYF. CDR3 DNA sequence: TGCGCCAGCAGCCAAACGGACACCCCCGTAGACAAGCAGTACTTC. The chain is built from TRBV4-1 and TRBJ2-7; D is possibly TRBD1 (5 bases). The V gene's germline CDR1 is MGHRA and CDR2 YSYEKL. The CDR3 contains 15 residues. Trimming took 2 bases from V and 8 from J, leaving 19 bases between them.

This chain links TRBV4-2 with TRBJ1-2; D gene unclear. This CDR3 region has 14 residues. CDR1 LGHNA and CDR2 YNFKEQ come from the germline V gene. V lost 0 bases and J 2 bases, leaving 7 bases between the germline ends. CDR3 in DNA: TGTGCCAGCAGCCAAGAACGGATGAACTATGGCTACACCTTC. The encoded protein is CASSQERMNYGYTF.

The chain has TRBV10-2 and TRBJ2-2; D gene uncertain. The germline V gene has CDR1 WSHSY and CDR2 SAAADI. The CDR3 consists of 15 residues. V lost 7 bases and J 2 bases, leaving 14 bases between the germline ends. This CDR3 is CASTALSPNTGELFF. CDR3 bases: TGCGCCAGCACTGCCCTTTCACCCAACACCGGGGAGCTGTTTTTT.

This clone was detected only a few times. The V gene is TRBV7-2, the J gene TRBJ1-5; D ambiguous. The germline gives CDR1 SGHTA, CDR2 FQGNSA. CDR3 length: 14 residues. V was clipped by 3 bases and J by 0 bases, with 6 bases between them. The CDR3 loop is CASSFKYSNQPQHF. The CDR3 region has the DNA TGTGCCAGCAGCTTTAAGTATAGCAATCAGCCCCAGCATTTT.

V is TRBV7-2 and J is TRBJ2-3; TRBD2 is a possible D gene (7 bases). The CDR3 extends over 16 amino acids. Germline-derived CDR1 and CDR2 are SGHTA and FQGNSA. The V end lost 2 bases, the J end lost 3 bases, and 15 bases lay between the germline ends. The DNA for the CDR3 is TGTGCCAGCAGCTTATCGCGGGGGCGGGAAACAGATACGCAGTATTTT. Translation gives CASSLSRGRETDTQYF.

V usage is TRBV19 and J usage is TRBJ2-2; the match to TRBD2 covers 11 bases. Germline assignment: CDR1 LNHDA and CDR2 SQIVND (reference sequence). CDR3 size: 16 residues. V dropped 7 bases and J dropped 6; count of bases not matched to a gene: 10. The CDR3 loop is CASNPSGLAGPGELFF. The CDR3 DNA follows: TGTGCCAGTAACCCTTCCGGACTAGCGGGTCCCGGGGAGCTGTTTTTT.

This chain uses TRBV30 with TRBJ1-2; no reliable D call. The CDR3 contains 12 residues. Trimming took off 3 bases at V and 3 bases at J, with 8 bases between the two ends. Germline V CDR1 and CDR2: GTSNPN, SVGIG (reference sequence). CDR3 coding DNA: TGTGCCTGGAGCCCGTCCTACTATGGCTACACCTTC. It yields the protein CAWSPSYYGYTF.

A remark on this clone: At the DNA level, this CDR3 is encoded by other sequences in the same sample as well. V is TRBV6-5 and J is TRBJ1-3, with D uncertain. This CDR3 region has 15 residues. V was clipped by 0 bases and J by 1 base, with 7 bases between them. CDR1 MNHEY and CDR2 SVGAGI come from the germline V gene. This chain's CDR3 is CASSYSRSSGNTIYF. Here the CDR3 DNA reads TGTGCCAGCAGTTACTCGCGCAGTTCTGGAAACACCATATATTTT.

Concerning this clone: The germline gene is not matched at one end of the junction; a read error may be the cause. The chain links TRBV7-7 to TRBJ2-1; D is uncertain. The germline gives CDR1 SSHAT, CDR2 FNYEAQ (reference sequence). The CDR3 has 13 amino acids. The CDR3 reads CASSLGKYNEQFF. The CDR3, as DNA: TGTGCTAGCAGCTTAGGAAAATACAATGAGCAGTTCTTC. The whole variable domain, filled in from reference TRBV7-7 and TRBJ2-1, reads GAGVSQSPRYKVTKRGQDVTLRCDPISSHATLYWYQQALGQGPEFLTYFNYEAQPDKSGLPSDRFSAERPEGSISTLTIQRTEQRDSAMYRCASSLGKYNEQFFGPGTRLTVL.

The rearrangement links TRBV4-3 to TRBJ2-1; 8 nucleotides line up with TRBD2. The CDR3 runs to 16 residues. Looked up from germline, CDR1 is LGHNA and CDR2 is YSLEER. After removal of 4 bases from V and 4 bases from J, the junction contained 9 bases not matched to a gene. The CDR3 here is CASSPWGVAGYNEQFF. The CDR3 DNA follows: TGCGCCAGCAGCCCGTGGGGGGTAGCGGGGTACAATGAGCAGTTCTTC.

The chain employs TRBV5-5 and TRBJ1-4, with 7 bases fitting TRBD1. Unmatched junction bases numbered 4, after V lost 0 bases and J lost 8 bases. The CDR3 totals 14 residues. CDR1 SGHKS and CDR2 YYEKEE come from the germline V gene (reference sequence). The CDR3, as DNA: TGTGCCAGCAGCTTGGCCGGGACAGAGGAAAAACTGTTTTTT. Encoded protein: CASSLAGTEEKLFF.

The J gene is TRBJ1-3, the V gene TRBV29-1; D uncertain. CDR3 size: 13 residues. CDR1 is SQVTM and CDR2 is ANQGSEA in the germline V gene. Trimming stripped 6 bases from V and 2 bases from J, with 11 bases between. CDR3 nucleotide sequence: TGCAGCGTCCATCTCAGGCCTGGAAACACCATATATTTT. This translates into CSVHLRPGNTIYF.

The chain carries TRBV3-1 (or the pseudogene TRBV3-2) and TRBJ1-3, with D hard to call. The germline V and J ends were trimmed by 3 bases and 8 bases, with 14 bases remaining between them. Germline loops: CDR1 LGHDT, CDR2 YNNKEL (reference sequence). The CDR3 contains 14 residues. The CDR3 DNA sequence: TGTGCCAGCAGCCACGCGGCCGCCCTAGACACCATATATTTT. Protein sequence: CASSHAAALDTIYF.

The genes are TRBV15 and TRBJ1-5, with D possibly matching TRBD1 (5 bases). The CDR3 runs to 14 residues. The germline V and J ends were trimmed by 0 bases and 9 bases, with 12 bases remaining between them. Germline V gene lookup returns CDR1 LNHNV and CDR2 YYDKDF (reference sequence). The CDR3 coding sequence is TGTGCCACCAGCAGAGATCGGGGGGGACCGCCCCAGCATTTT. Translation gives CATSRDRGGPPQHF.

This chain links TRBV6-1 with TRBJ1-6; D is uncertain. Germline-derived CDR1 and CDR2 are MNHNS and SASEGT. Trimming took 5 bases from V and 7 from J, leaving 9 bases between them. The CDR3 totals 13 residues. The CDR3, as DNA: TGTGCCAGCAGTTCCCGGCCCAATTCACCCCTCCACTTT. The encoded protein is CASSSRPNSPLHF.

As DNA, the CDR3 is TGTGCCAGCAGTTTAGGGGGGAGTGCGGCTTTCTTT. Amino acid sequence: CASSLGGSAAFF. V gene TRBV12-3 or TRBV12-4 combines with J gene TRBJ1-1; weak D call: TRBD1 (5 bases). The ends were cut back, 1 base at V and 11 bases at J, with 11 bases in the middle. The CDR3 is made up of 12 amino acids.

V is TRBV4-3 and J is TRBJ1-2; the D is unclear. Germline CDR1 reads LGHNA; CDR2 reads YSLEER. The V end lost 4 bases, the J end lost 5 bases, and 11 bases lay between the germline ends. The CDR3 length is 13 residues. The DNA of the CDR3 is TGCGCCAGCAGCCTCGGACGGGAGTATGGCTACACCTTC. Encoded protein: CASSLGREYGYTF.

This sequence joins TRBV10-1 and TRBJ1-1; no reliable D call. The CDR3 sequence is 18 residues long. CDR1 is WNHNN and CDR2 is SYGVQD in the germline V gene (reference sequence). Deletions cut 0 bases from V and 5 bases from J, with 22 bases between. DNA for the CDR3: TGCGCCAGCAGTGAGTCGTGGAGGGTTGGATCTCACGGTACTGAAGCTTTCTTT. Its translation: CASSESWRVGSHGTEAFF.

Written as DNA, the CDR3 is TGCGCCAGCAGCCAAGCTCCTAGCGATGGGTACGAGCAGTACTTC. The encoded protein is CASSQAPSDGYEQYF. The genes are TRBV4-1 and TRBJ2-7, with TRBD2 as a possible D gene (6 bases). The V and J ends lost 1 base and 4 bases respectively, with 14 bases between them. The CDR3 runs to 15 residues. CDR1 MGHRA and CDR2 YSYEKL come from the germline V gene.

This chain joins TRBV2 and TRBJ2-1; D may match TRBD1 or TRBD2 (5 bases each). The CDR3 extends over 14 amino acids. CDR1 is SNHLY and CDR2 is FYNNEI in the germline V gene. The V end was cut by 3 bases, the J end by 5 bases, with 11 bases between. CDR3 protein: CASSEGVRHNEQFF. The CDR3 nucleotides read TGTGCCAGCAGTGAGGGGGTCCGCCACAATGAGCAGTTCTTC.

The chain employs TRBV25-1 and TRBJ2-1, with D unresolved. The V gene lost 1 base and the J gene lost 4 bases, with 5 bases spanning the gap. This CDR3 has 13 residues. The V gene's germline CDR1 is MGHDK and CDR2 SYGVNS. The CDR3 sequence is CASSEWRYNEQFF. CDR3 nucleotides: TGTGCCAGCAGTGAATGGCGGTACAATGAGCAGTTCTTC.

The J gene is TRBJ2-2, the V gene TRBV11-2; unclear D gene. This CDR3 contains 14 residues. CDR1 is SGHAT and CDR2 is FQNNGV in the germline V gene. Trimming took off 5 bases at V and 5 bases at J, with 12 bases between the two ends. CDR3 in amino acids: CASSPGWGTGELFF. The CDR3 nucleotides read TGTGCCAGCAGCCCCGGATGGGGTACCGGGGAGCTGTTTTTT.

The rearrangement joins TRBV27 to TRBJ1-4; TRBD1 matches 8 bases. Germline loops: CDR1 MNHEY, CDR2 SMNVEV (reference sequence). There are 14 residues in the CDR3. Trimming at V came to 6 bases and at J to 8 bases, leaving 8 bases not matched to a gene. The CDR3 nucleotides read TGTGCCAGCAGGTCCCGGACAGGGAGCGAAAAACTGTTTTTT. This codes for CASRSRTGSEKLFF. Based on the CDR3 plus reference TRBV27 and TRBJ1-4, the full variable domain is EAQVTQNPRYLITVTGKKLTVTCSQNMNHEYMSWYRQDPGLGLRQIYYSMNVEVTDKGDVPEGYKVSRKEKRNFPLILESPSPNQTSLYFCASRSRTGSEKLFFGSGTQLSVL.

The chain combines TRBV3-1 (or the pseudogene TRBV3-2) with TRBJ1-1, with a tentative D call TRBD1 (5 bases). This CDR3 is 16 amino acids long. V was trimmed by 1 base and J by 0 bases, leaving 12 bases between them. In germline, CDR1 is LGHDT, CDR2 YNNKEL (reference sequence). CDR3 nucleotide sequence: TGTGCCAGCAGCCAAGCCTCGACAGTCTTGAACACTGAAGCTTTCTTT. Translated, it gives CASSQASTVLNTEAFF.

The rearrangement uses TRBV30 and TRBJ2-2; the D gene is possibly TRBD2 (5 bases). V lost 8 bases to trimming and J lost 5 bases, with 15 bases between them. The CDR3 consists of 13 residues. Germline V CDR1 and CDR2: GTSNPN, SVGIG (reference sequence). CDR3 loop: CATYRDGTGELFF. The CDR3 DNA is TGTGCCACTTATCGGGATGGGACCGGGGAGCTGTTTTTT.

The chain is built from TRBV7-2 and TRBJ2-2; possibly TRBD1 for D (5 bases). Germline CDR1 reads SGHTA; CDR2 reads FQGNSA. Trimming cost V 0 bases and J 3 bases, with 11 bases left between them. CDR3 length equals 16 residues. The CDR3 region is CASSLAGVLYTGELFF. The CDR3, as DNA: TGTGCCAGCAGCTTAGCAGGGGTCTTATACACCGGGGAGCTGTTTTTT. The full variable domain, completed using reference TRBV7-2 and TRBJ2-2, is GAGVSQSPSNKVTEKGKDVELRCDPISGHTALYWYRQSLGQGLEFLIYFQGNSAPDKSGLPSDRFSAERTGGSVSTLTIQRTQQEDSAVYLCASSLAGVLYTGELFFGEGSRLTVL.